Below are 2 T cell receptor beta chains sequenced from a single sample in a study of regulatory T cells in long-lasting Graves disease (dated by TCRdb to the early 2020s). The sample's time point label is to be understood as: persistent/refractory GD, antithyroid drugs over 5 years with positive TRAb. For both TCR sequencing and RNA sequencing, RNA was extracted from PBMCs in TRIzol. The library was built by means of multiplex PCR. Sequencing instrument: Illumina HiSeq 4000. TCR beta libraries were built with iRepertoire HTBI primers and Arm-PCR amplification of CDR3 regions. TCRdb reprocessed the public reads (quality trimming at Q25 with fastp, clone calling with MiXCR) and kept in-frame beta chains. Merged by CDR3 protein, the rows form single entries marked with the most common genes and DNA. A total of a few hundred thousand distinct CDR3 sequences appear in this sample, roughly a quarter of them only once. The top ten constitute roughly 30% of the sample.

The starting material was peripheral blood mononuclear cells (PBMCs), obtained when the disease was refractory, from a patient treated with antithyroid drugs. The receptors derive from a female donor with Graves disease.

This clonotype showed up many times. This chain uses TRBV20-1 with TRBJ2-7; D is unresolved. From germline, CDR1 is DFQATT and CDR2 SNEGSKA (reference sequence). The ends were cut back, 6 bases at V and 0 bases at J, with 18 bases in the middle. The CDR3 totals 15 residues. The CDR3 nucleotides are TGCAGTGCCCTCCGGTACGAAGTTGGCTCCTACGAGCAGTACTTC. This translates into CSALRYEVGSYEQYF.

This clonotype was seen a handful of times. The chain links TRBV7-2 to TRBJ1-1, with 8 nucleotides matching TRBD1. J gave up 10 bases and V 1 base, and 5 bases lay outside the gene matches. The CDR3 extends over 13 amino acids. CDR1 is SGHTA and CDR2 is FQGNSA in the germline V gene. CDR3 protein: CASSLGQGKGAFF. DNA for the CDR3: TGTGCCAGCAGCTTAGGACAGGGGAAGGGAGCTTTCTTT.